The 24 T cell receptor beta chains reported below all come from one sample, sequenced in a study of T-cell reconstitution after alpha-beta-depleted transplantation in children. It was with unique molecular identifiers that the TCRbeta library was prepared. TCRdb independently ran MiXCR on the PCR reads; one entry per CDR3 protein. The sample includes some 110,000 distinct CDR3 sequences, around 10% of them seen just once. Sequences were derived from PBMCs, sampled before TCRalphabeta/CD19-depleted stem cell transplant. The receptors come from a boy aged 2 to 10 with acute lymphoblastic leukemia, due to receive a stem cell transplant.

This clonotype was recorded a few times. The rearrangement joins TRBV20-1 to TRBJ2-3; D is perhaps TRBD1 (5 bases). From germline, CDR1 is DFQATT and CDR2 SNEGSKA (reference sequence). The CDR3 length is 13 residues. Between the trimmed V and J ends, which lost 1 base and 6 bases, there was a span of 11 bases. CDR3 DNA: TGCAGTGCTAGAGTAGGGGCTGGGGATACGCAGTATTTT. Encoded protein: CSARVGAGDTQYF.

The V gene is TRBV29-1, the J gene TRBJ2-1; tentatively, D is TRBD1 or TRBD2 (6 bases each). The V and J ends lost 4 bases and 2 bases respectively, with 15 bases between them. This CDR3 is 15 amino acids long. The germline V gene has CDR1 SQVTM and CDR2 ANQGSEA. The CDR3 nucleotides are TGCAGCGTTGTAGGTTGGCGGGACACCTACAATGAGCAGTTCTTC. As protein: CSVVGWRDTYNEQFF.

This rearrangement joins TRBV20-1 to TRBJ2-1, with D perhaps TRBD2 (5 bases). Looked up from germline, CDR1 is DFQATT and CDR2 is SNEGSKA (reference sequence). V lost 5 bases and J 0 bases, leaving 11 bases between the germline ends. This CDR3 has 14 amino acids. The CDR3 loop is CSAFKGSSYNEQFF. CDR3 in DNA: TGCAGTGCTTTCAAAGGGAGCTCCTACAATGAGCAGTTCTTC.

Turning to this clonotype: The junction does not match germline at one end; this may be a read error. This sequence joins TRBV12-3 or TRBV12-4 and TRBJ1-1; TRBD1 aligns across 8 bases. The CDR3 has 14 amino acids. CDR3 sequence: CTSSWGQEDTEAFF. The CDR3 DNA reads as TGTACCAGCAGTTGGGGACAGGAGGACACTGAAGCTTTCTTT.

The V call is TRBV20-1, the J call TRBJ2-3; D tentatively reads TRBD1 or TRBD2 (6 bases each). The CDR3 runs 13 residues. V was pared by 7 bases and J by 4 bases, with 15 bases between. Germline V CDR1 and CDR2: DFQATT, SNEGSKA (reference sequence). CDR3: CSGGPGGPDTQYF. Written as DNA, the CDR3 is TGCAGTGGGGGGCCCGGGGGTCCAGATACGCAGTATTTT.

This clonotype was detected a few times. The chain couples TRBV18 to TRBJ1-1; D not resolved. Germline V CDR1 and CDR2: KGHSH, LQKENI. V lost 0 bases and J lost 0, with 17 bases in between. The CDR3 consists of 18 residues. CDR3 in amino acids: CASSPPPNPGYLNTEAFF. DNA for the CDR3: TGTGCCAGCTCACCACCCCCCAATCCAGGCTACTTGAACACTGAAGCTTTCTTT.

This clonotype was recorded at least ten times. The V and J genes are TRBV6-5 and TRBJ1-1, with D unclear. Germline V gene sequence: CDR1 MNHEY, CDR2 SVGAGI. CDR3 size: 13 residues. V was clipped by 8 bases and J by 5 bases, with 15 bases between them. CDR3: CASGRPTSTEAFF. CDR3 nucleotides: TGTGCCAGCGGGCGGCCGACAAGTACTGAAGCTTTCTTT.

This clonotype occurred a few times. CDR3 bases: TGTGCCAGCAGTTTAGTGGGTCGTGGGAATGAGCAGTTCTTC. Translating gives CASSLVGRGNEQFF. This chain uses TRBV12-3 or TRBV12-4 with TRBJ2-1; D is undetermined. With 1 base removed from V and 7 bases from J, the gap between germline ends came to 11 bases. The CDR3 covers 14 residues.

This clonotype was picked up a small number of times. The rearrangement links TRBV15 to TRBJ2-3; TRBD2 matches 10 bases. CDR1 LNHNV and CDR2 YYDKDF come from the germline V gene (reference sequence). This CDR3 region has 16 residues. V lost 0 bases, J lost 6 bases, and 6 bases stayed unmatched. The CDR3 DNA is TGTGCCACCAGCAGAGACCTCGGGACTAGCGTGGATACGCAGTATTTT. Translating it yields CATSRDLGTSVDTQYF.

A few counts support this clonotype. The CDR3 bases are TGTGCCATCAGTGAGGGCTCCACGAGCTCCTACAATGAGCAGTTCTTC. It translates to CAISEGSTSSYNEQFF. This sequence joins TRBV10-3 and TRBJ2-1; D is uncertain. CDR1 is ENHRY, CDR2 SYGVKD, per germline. The CDR3 consists of 16 residues. V lost 2 bases to trimming and J lost 0 bases, with 11 bases between them.

There are a few counts of this clonotype. The chain employs TRBV7-9 and TRBJ2-3, with unresolved D. There are 16 residues in the CDR3. The germline V and J ends were trimmed by 1 base and 0 bases, with 11 bases remaining between them. Germline lookup yields CDR1 SEHNR and CDR2 FQNEAQ (reference sequence). In DNA, the CDR3 is TGTGCCAGCAGCTTAGTGGCGCCTTATAGCACAGATACGCAGTATTTT. Its translation: CASSLVAPYSTDTQYF.

This clonotype has at least ten counts. This chain uses TRBV28 with TRBJ2-5; 7 positions match TRBD2. CDR3 length: 15 amino acids. The ends lost 3 bases at V and 5 bases at J; junction bases unmatched: 9. Germline V CDR1 and CDR2: MDHEN, SYDVKM. The chain's CDR3 is CASSFEREGKETQYF. CDR3 sequence (DNA): TGTGCCAGCAGTTTCGAGAGGGAGGGCAAGGAGACCCAGTACTTC.

CDR3: CSADRAADTQYF. The CDR3 DNA reads TGCAGTGCCGATAGGGCGGCAGATACGCAGTATTTT. J is TRBJ2-3 and V is TRBV20-1, with no clear D. Germline lookup yields CDR1 DFQATT and CDR2 SNEGSKA (reference sequence). Trimming took off 6 bases at V and 4 bases at J, with 11 bases between the two ends. The CDR3 totals 12 residues.

This clonotype appeared a few times. The V gene is TRBV7-7, the J gene TRBJ2-2; 7 bases are shared with TRBD1. Trimming took 2 bases from V and 5 from J; bases not matched to a gene: 2. The CDR3 is 14 amino acids. The germline V gene encodes CDR1 SSHAT and CDR2 FNYEAQ (reference sequence). CDR3: CASSLRQGTGELFF. In DNA, the CDR3 is TGTGCCAGCAGCTTAAGACAGGGTACCGGGGAGCTGTTTTTT.

This clonotype occurred many times. This chain joins TRBV10-2 and TRBJ2-7; D uncertain. The CDR3 has 13 residues. V was clipped by 5 bases and J by 6 bases, with 14 bases between them. Germline V gives CDR1 WSHSY, CDR2 SAAADI. CDR3 region: CASSPGGESEQYF. The DNA for the CDR3 is TGCGCCAGCAGTCCGGGCGGAGAGAGCGAGCAGTACTTC.

The table lists this clonotype with a few counts. The gene calls are TRBV29-1 and TRBJ2-7; TRBD2 matches at 8 bases. CDR3 length: 13 amino acids. Unmatched junction bases numbered 7, after V lost 6 bases and J lost 3 bases. Germline V gives CDR1 SQVTM, CDR2 ANQGSEA. CDR3 region: CSVSGTRGYEQYF. The CDR3 region has the DNA TGCAGCGTGTCCGGGACTAGGGGCTACGAGCAGTACTTC.

This chain joins TRBV23-1 and TRBJ2-7; D gene ambiguous. TRBV23-1 is reported as an ORF; its role is uncertain. CDR3 length equals 14 residues. CDR3 coding DNA: TGCGGCGTTAGTTTGCGGAGAGGATCCTACGAGCAGTACTTC. Its protein product is CGVSLRRGSYEQYF.

The rearrangement uses TRBV4-1 and TRBJ2-1; TRBD2 aligns across 8 bases. The germline V gene encodes CDR1 MGHRA and CDR2 YSYEKL. V lost 4 bases to trimming and J lost 5 bases; unmatched junction nucleotides: 10. The CDR3 spans 16 residues. DNA of the CDR3: TGCGCCAGCAGCCTCAATGAGAGGACTAGCAACAATGAGCAGTTCTTC. Encoded protein: CASSLNERTSNNEQFF.

This clonotype was detected only a few times. The chain employs TRBV15 and TRBJ2-7; D uncertain. V dropped 0 bases and J dropped 4 bases, with 7 bases sitting between them. This CDR3 comprises 13 residues. CDR1 and CDR2 from the germline V gene are LNHNV and YYDKDF (reference sequence). CDR3 residues: CATSRDLRYEQYF. For the CDR3, the DNA is TGTGCCACCAGCAGAGATCTCAGGTACGAGCAGTACTTC.

This clonotype was observed a handful of times. The rearrangement uses TRBV20-1 and TRBJ2-2; no clear D. Per germline, CDR1 DFQATT and CDR2 SNEGSKA (reference sequence). The CDR3 has 13 amino acids. The ends were cut back, 7 bases at V and 0 bases at J, with 9 bases in the middle. The CDR3 loop is CSVMLSNTGELFF. CDR3 in DNA: TGCAGTGTTATGTTATCGAACACCGGGGAGCTGTTTTTT.

This clonotype showed up many times. The rearrangement links TRBV27 to TRBJ2-2; a possible D gene is TRBD1 (7 bases). CDR3 length: 14 residues. Germline loops: CDR1 MNHEY, CDR2 SMNVEV (reference sequence). With 3 bases removed from V and 13 bases from J, the gap between germline ends came to 18 bases. CDR3: CASSFSNRGGGLFF. CDR3 DNA: TGTGCCAGCAGTTTTTCGAACAGGGGAGGTGGGCTGTTTTTT.

The rearrangement uses TRBV6-5 and TRBJ2-1, with 10 positions matching TRBD2. The CDR3 loop spans 16 amino acids. The germline V gene has CDR1 MNHEY and CDR2 SVGAGI. The V and J ends lost 3 bases and 6 bases, in that order; junction bases with no gene match: 8. The DNA of the CDR3 is TGTGCCAGCAGTTATCGGAGGAGCGGGAGGGGCAATGAGCAGTTCTTC. This translates into CASSYRRSGRGNEQFF.

This sequence joins TRBV4-1 and TRBJ2-1, with D unclear. The CDR3 contains 13 residues. Trimming pared 1 base from V and 7 bases from J, leaving 8 bases between. Looked up from germline, CDR1 is MGHRA and CDR2 is YSYEKL. CDR3: CASSQGGSNEQFF. The CDR3 nucleotides are TGCGCCAGCAGCCAAGGGGGTTCTAATGAGCAGTTCTTC.

This clonotype was detected a few times. The chain employs TRBV20-1 and TRBJ2-5, with D perhaps TRBD2 (5 bases). From germline, CDR1 is DFQATT and CDR2 SNEGSKA (reference sequence). This CDR3 has 13 amino acids. V lost 3 bases and J lost 4, with 12 bases in between. CDR3 loop: CSASLGSGETQYF. CDR3 nucleotide sequence: TGCAGTGCTAGTCTGGGGAGTGGAGAGACCCAGTACTTC.